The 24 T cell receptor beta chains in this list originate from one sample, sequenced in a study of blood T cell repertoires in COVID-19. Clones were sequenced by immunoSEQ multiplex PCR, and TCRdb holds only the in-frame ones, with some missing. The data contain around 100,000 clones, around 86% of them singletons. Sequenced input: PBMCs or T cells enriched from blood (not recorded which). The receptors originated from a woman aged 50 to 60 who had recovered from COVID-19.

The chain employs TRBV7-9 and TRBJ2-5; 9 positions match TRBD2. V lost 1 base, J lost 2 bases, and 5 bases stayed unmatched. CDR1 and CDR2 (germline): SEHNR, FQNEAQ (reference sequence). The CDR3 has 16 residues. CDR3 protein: CASSLVSGGRQETQYF. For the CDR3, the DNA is TGTGCCAGCAGCTTAGTTAGCGGGGGTAGACAAGAGACCCAGTACTTC.

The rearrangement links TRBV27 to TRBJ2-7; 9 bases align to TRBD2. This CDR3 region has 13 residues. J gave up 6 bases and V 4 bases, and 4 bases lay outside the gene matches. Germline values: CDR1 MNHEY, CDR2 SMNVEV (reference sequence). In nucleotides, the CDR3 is TGTGCCAGCAGTTCGATTAGCGGGAGCGAGCAGTACTTC. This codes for CASSSISGSEQYF.

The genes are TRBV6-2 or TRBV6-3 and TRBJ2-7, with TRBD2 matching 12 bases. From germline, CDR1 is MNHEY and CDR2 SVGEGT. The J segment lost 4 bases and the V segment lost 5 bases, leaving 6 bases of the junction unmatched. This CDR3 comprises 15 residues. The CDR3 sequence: CASSDAGLAGYEQYF. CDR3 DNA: TGTGCCAGCAGTGACGCCGGACTAGCGGGGTACGAGCAGTACTTC.

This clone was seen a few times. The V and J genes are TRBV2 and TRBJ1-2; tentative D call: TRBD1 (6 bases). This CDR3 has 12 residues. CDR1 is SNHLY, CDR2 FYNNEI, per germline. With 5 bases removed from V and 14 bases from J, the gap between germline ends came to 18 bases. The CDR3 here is CASSIRDAGETF. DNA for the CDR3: TGTGCCAGCAGTATCAGGGACGCAGGGGAGACCTTC.

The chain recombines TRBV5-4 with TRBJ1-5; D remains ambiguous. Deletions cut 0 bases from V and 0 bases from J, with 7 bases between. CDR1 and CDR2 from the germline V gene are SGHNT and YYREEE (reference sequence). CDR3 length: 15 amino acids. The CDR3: CASSLGPVSNQPQHF. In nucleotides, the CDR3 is TGTGCCAGCAGCTTGGGTCCGGTTAGCAATCAGCCCCAGCATTTT.

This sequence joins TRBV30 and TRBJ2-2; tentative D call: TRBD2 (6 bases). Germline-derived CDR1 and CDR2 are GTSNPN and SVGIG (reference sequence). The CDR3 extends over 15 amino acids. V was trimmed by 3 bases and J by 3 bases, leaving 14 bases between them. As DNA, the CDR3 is TGTGCCTGGAGATCACTAGCTTCCCACACCGGGGAGCTGTTTTTT. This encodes CAWRSLASHTGELFF.

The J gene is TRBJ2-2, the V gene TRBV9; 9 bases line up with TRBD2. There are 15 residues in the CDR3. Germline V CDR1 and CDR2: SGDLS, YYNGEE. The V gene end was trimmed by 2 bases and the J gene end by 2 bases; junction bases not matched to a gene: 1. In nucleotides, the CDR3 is TGTGCCAGCAGCGTTAGCGGGGGTAACACCGGGGAGCTGTTTTTT. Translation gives CASSVSGGNTGELFF.

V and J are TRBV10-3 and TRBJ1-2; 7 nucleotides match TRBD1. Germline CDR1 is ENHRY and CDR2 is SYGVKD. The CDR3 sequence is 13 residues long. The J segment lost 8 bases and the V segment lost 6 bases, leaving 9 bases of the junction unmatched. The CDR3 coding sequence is TGTGCCATCAGGAGGGGGCTCGAAGGGGGCTACACCTTC. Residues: CAIRRGLEGGYTF.

CDR3 in DNA: TGTGCCAGCAGTGAAGTGGGCAGCAACTACGAGCAGTACTTC. Translation gives CASSEVGSNYEQYF. V and J are TRBV6-1 and TRBJ2-7; no clear D. Germline V gives CDR1 MNHNS, CDR2 SASEGT. Trimming stripped 1 base from V and 3 bases from J, with 10 bases between. The CDR3 extends over 14 amino acids.

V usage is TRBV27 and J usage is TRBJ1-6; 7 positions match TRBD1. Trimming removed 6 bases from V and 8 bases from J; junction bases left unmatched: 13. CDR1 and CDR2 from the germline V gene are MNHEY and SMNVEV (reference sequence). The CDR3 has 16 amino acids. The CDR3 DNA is TGTGCCAGCAGAAAACCTAAAGGGGGCGCCTATTCACCCCTCCACTTT. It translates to CASRKPKGGAYSPLHF.

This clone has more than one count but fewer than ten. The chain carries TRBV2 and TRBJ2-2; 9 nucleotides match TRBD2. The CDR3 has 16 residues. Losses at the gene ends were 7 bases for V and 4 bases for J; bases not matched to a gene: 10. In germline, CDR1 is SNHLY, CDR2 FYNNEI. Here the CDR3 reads CASIWEAGGSTGELFF. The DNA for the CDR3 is TGTGCCAGCATTTGGGAAGCGGGAGGTTCCACCGGGGAGCTGTTTTTT.

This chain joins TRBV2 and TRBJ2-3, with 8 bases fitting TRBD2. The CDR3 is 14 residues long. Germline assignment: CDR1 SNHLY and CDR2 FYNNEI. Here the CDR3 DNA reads TGTGCTACCGGTATGACTAGCGGCACAGATACGCAGTATTTT. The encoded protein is CATGMTSGTDTQYF.

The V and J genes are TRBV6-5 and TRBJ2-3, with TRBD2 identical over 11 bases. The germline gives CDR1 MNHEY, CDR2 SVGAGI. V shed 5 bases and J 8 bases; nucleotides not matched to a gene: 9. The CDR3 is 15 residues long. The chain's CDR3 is CASSRLAGKGGTQYF. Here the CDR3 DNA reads TGTGCCAGCAGTCGACTAGCGGGGAAGGGTGGTACGCAGTATTTT.

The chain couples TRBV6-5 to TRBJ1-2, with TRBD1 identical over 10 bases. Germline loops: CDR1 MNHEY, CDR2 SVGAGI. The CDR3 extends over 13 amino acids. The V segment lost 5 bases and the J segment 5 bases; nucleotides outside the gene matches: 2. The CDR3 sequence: CASSQGQGYGYTF. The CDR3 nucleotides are TGTGCCAGCAGTCAGGGACAGGGGTATGGCTACACCTTC.

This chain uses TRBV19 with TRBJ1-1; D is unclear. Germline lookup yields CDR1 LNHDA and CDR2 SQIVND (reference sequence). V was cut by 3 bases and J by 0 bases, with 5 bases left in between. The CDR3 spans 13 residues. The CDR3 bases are TGTGCCAGTAGTATGGCCTTGAACACTGAAGCTTTCTTT. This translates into CASSMALNTEAFF.

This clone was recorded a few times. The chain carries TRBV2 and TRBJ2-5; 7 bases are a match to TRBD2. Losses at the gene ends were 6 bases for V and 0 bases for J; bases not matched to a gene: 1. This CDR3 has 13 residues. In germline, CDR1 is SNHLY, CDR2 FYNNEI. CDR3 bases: TGTGCCAGCAGGGCGGGAGACCAAGAGACCCAGTACTTC. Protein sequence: CASRAGDQETQYF.

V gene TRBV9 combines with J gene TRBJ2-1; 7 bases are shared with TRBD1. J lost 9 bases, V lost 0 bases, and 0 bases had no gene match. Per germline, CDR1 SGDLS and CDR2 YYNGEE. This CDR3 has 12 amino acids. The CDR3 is CASSVEGAEQFF. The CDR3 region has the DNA TGTGCCAGCAGCGTAGAGGGGGCTGAGCAGTTCTTC.

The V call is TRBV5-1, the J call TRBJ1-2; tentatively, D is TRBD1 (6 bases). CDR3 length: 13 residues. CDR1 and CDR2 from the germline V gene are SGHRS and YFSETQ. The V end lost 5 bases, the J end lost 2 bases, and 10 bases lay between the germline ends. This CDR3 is CASRTGWNYGYTF. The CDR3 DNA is TGCGCCAGCAGAACAGGGTGGAACTATGGCTACACCTTC.

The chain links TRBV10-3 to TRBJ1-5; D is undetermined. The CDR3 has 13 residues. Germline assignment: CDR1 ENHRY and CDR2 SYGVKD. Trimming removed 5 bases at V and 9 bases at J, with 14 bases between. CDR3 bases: TGTGCCATCAGTCCCGACATCTCGACGCCCCAGCATTTT. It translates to CAISPDISTPQHF.

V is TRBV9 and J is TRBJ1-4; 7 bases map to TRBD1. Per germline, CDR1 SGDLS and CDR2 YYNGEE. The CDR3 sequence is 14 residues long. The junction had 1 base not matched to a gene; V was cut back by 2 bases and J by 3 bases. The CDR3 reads CASSVTGSNEKLFF. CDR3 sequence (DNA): TGTGCCAGCAGCGTGACAGGGTCTAATGAAAAACTGTTTTTT. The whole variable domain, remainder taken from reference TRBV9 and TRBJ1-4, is DSGVTQTPKHLITATGQRVTLRCSPRSGDLSVYWYQQSLDQGLQFLIQYYNGEERAKGNILERFSAQQFPDLHSELNLSSLELGDSALYFCASSVTGSNEKLFFGSGTQLSVL.

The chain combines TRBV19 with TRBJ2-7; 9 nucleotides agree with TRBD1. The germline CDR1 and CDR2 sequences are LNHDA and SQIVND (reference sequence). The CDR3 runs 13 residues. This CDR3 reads CVGGTGPLGEQYF. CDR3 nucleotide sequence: TGTGTAGGGGGGACAGGGCCCCTTGGGGAGCAGTACTTC.

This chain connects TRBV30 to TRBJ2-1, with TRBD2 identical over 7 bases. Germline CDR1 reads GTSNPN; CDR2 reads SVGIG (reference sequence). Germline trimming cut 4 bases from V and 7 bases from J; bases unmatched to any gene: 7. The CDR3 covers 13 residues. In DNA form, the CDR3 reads TGTGCCTGGACTATTCTAGCGGAAAATGAGCAGTTCTTC. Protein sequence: CAWTILAENEQFF.

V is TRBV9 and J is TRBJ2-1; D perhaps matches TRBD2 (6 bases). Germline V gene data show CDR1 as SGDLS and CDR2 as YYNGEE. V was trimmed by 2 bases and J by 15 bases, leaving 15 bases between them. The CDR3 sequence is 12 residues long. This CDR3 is CASSVSGGSVFF. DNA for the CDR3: TGTGCCAGCAGCGTGAGTGGGGGGAGTGTGTTCTTC.

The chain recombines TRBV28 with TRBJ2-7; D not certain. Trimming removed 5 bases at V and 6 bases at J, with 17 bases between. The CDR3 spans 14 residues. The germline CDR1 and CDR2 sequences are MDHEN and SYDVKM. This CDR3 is CASSLHQAFLEQYF. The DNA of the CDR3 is TGTGCCAGCAGTCTCCACCAAGCCTTCCTCGAGCAGTACTTC.